This T cell receptor beta chain was retrieved from a study of T-cell memory formation after mild COVID-19. As for the study in general: Most TCR clusters belonged to a single donor. Study outcomes and limitations: CD4+ contracting clones were found mainly in CM and EM, and CD8+ ones in EMRA.

Barcoded TCR alpha and TCR beta cDNA libraries with UMIs came from 5'RACE using constant-segment primers. TCRdb reprocessed the 5' RACE reads via MiXCR and lists one record per CDR3 protein. Of about 350,000 distinct CDR3 sequences in the sample, roughly 13% were seen once. This clonotype was seen a few times. The antigen is not known. The CDR3 consists of 15 residues. From germline, CDR1 is SGHTA and CDR2 FQGNSA. V lost 5 bases, J lost 1 base, and 14 bases lay in between. This clonotype was obtained from a man between 18 and 35 years old who had mild COVID-19 (a few samples of this study predate the infection). Cell type and time point are not known. The sample taken for sequencing was PBMCs or a T cell subset sorted from them (not recorded which). V gene TRBV7-2 combines with J gene TRBJ1-1, with D possibly matching TRBD1 (6 bases). CDR3 in DNA: TGTGCCAGCAGCCCACGGGGGCAGGGGAACACTGAAGCTTTCTTT. Its protein is CASSPRGQGNTEAFF.